What follows are 21 T cell receptor beta chains derived from one specimen sequenced in a study of blood T cells in healthy people across ages. Together with a sample-barcoded 5' primer, a J-beta primer mix was included in a second PCR lasting roughly 6 to 12 cycles. TCRdb called the 5' RACE reads again in MiXCR, with one record for every CDR3 protein. The table shows 850,000 to 950,000 distinct CDR3 sequences, with more than 25% occurring only once. Material: blood. The receptors derive from a woman of 80 years or more in good health.

This clonotype was found a few times. The J gene is TRBJ2-7, the V gene TRBV20-1; 9 bases are a match to TRBD2. Germline V CDR1 and CDR2: DFQATT, SNEGSKA (reference sequence). This CDR3 comprises 12 residues. V shed 5 bases, J shed 7 bases, and the junction held 6 bases outside the gene matches. CDR3 region: CSARGGANEQYF. The CDR3 coding sequence is TGCAGTGCTCGCGGGGGGGCCAATGAGCAGTACTTC.

This clonotype has at least ten counts. The gene calls are TRBV7-2 and TRBJ1-5, with D possibly matching TRBD1 (5 bases). Germline CDR1 SGHTA, CDR2 FQGNSA. This CDR3 spans 14 amino acids. V lost 3 bases and J lost 3, with 9 bases in between. The CDR3 here is CASSFQGYNQPQHF. The CDR3 nucleotides read TGTGCCAGCAGCTTCCAGGGCTACAATCAGCCCCAGCATTTT.

The chain links TRBV12-3 or TRBV12-4 to TRBJ1-2, with D possibly TRBD1 on 6 matching bases. Deletions cut 6 bases from V and 5 bases from J, with 13 bases between. CDR3 length: 13 amino acids. DNA of the CDR3: TGTGCCAGCAGCATCCAGGACAGTTATGGCTACACCTTC. This translates into CASSIQDSYGYTF.

In its sample, this clonotype was seen a few times. The chain combines TRBV7-9 with TRBJ2-1, with D maybe TRBD1 (6 bases). Germline CDR1 SEHNR, CDR2 FQNEAQ (reference sequence). CDR3 length equals 17 residues. V lost 5 bases and J lost 3, with 20 bases in between. CDR3 sequence reads: CASSHTQGRVSYNEQFF. The CDR3 DNA reads as TGTGCCAGCAGCCATACTCAGGGGCGAGTAAGCTACAATGAGCAGTTCTTC.

This clonotype turned up a few times. This clone may be a read error of a much larger clone one base away. This rearrangement joins TRBV5-1 to TRBJ2-3; 8 bases align to TRBD1. The CDR3 runs to 16 residues. Trimming removed 2 bases from V and 1 base from J; junction bases left unmatched: 6. Germline CDR1 SGHRS, CDR2 YFSETQ. This chain's CDR3 is CASSFPTGGGTDTQYF. In DNA, the CDR3 is TGCGCCAGCAGCTTCCCAACAGGGGGAGGCACAGATACGCAGTATTTT.

This clonotype was detected a few times. The chain couples TRBV21-1 to TRBJ1-5. TRBV21-1 is termed a pseudogene. The CDR3 consists of 18 residues. The chain's CDR3 is CASSKEQDPPGVRQPQHF. In DNA, the CDR3 is TGTGCCAGCAGCAAAGAACAGGACCCTCCTGGTGTTCGTCAGCCCCAGCATTTT.

This clonotype turned up a few times. The chain carries TRBV6-2 or TRBV6-3 and TRBJ2-4; the D is unclear. CDR1 is MNHEY, CDR2 SVGEGT, per germline. This CDR3 spans 15 amino acids. V was cut by 0 bases and J by 2 bases, with 8 bases left in between. For the CDR3, the DNA is TGTGCCAGCAGTTACTCCCCTAGGTCCAAAAACATTCAGTACTTC. Translating gives CASSYSPRSKNIQYF.

This clonotype was counted at least ten times. This rearrangement joins TRBV6-2 or TRBV6-3 to TRBJ2-7; a weak D match, TRBD2 (6 bases). The V end was cut by 2 bases, the J end by 2 bases, with 16 bases between. This CDR3 region has 16 residues. In germline, CDR1 is MNHEY, CDR2 SVGEGT. This CDR3 reads CASSYGYSGTAYEQYF. The CDR3 coding sequence is TGTGCCAGCAGTTACGGGTATAGCGGAACCGCCTACGAGCAGTACTTC.

On this clonotype itself: A much larger clone differs by one base, so this may be a read error. This chain uses TRBV3-1 with TRBJ2-5; 8 positions match TRBD2. CDR1 is LGHDT and CDR2 is YNNKEL in the germline V gene (reference sequence). V was clipped by 1 base and J by 11 bases; unmatched bases: 9. This CDR3 is 14 amino acids long. DNA of the CDR3: TGTGCCAGCAGCCAAGGGACTAGCCGCGTAGGGCAGTACTTC. Amino acid sequence: CASSQGTSRVGQYF.

The rearrangement uses TRBV14 and TRBJ1-2; D is unresolved. V lost 4 bases and J lost 4, with 10 bases in between. The CDR3 is made up of 13 amino acids. In germline, CDR1 is SGHDN, CDR2 FVKESK. CDR3 nucleotide sequence: TGTGCCAGCAGCCGAGTCCGCAGCTATGGCTACACCTTC. It is translated as CASSRVRSYGYTF.

The rearrangement uses TRBV12-3 or TRBV12-4 and TRBJ1-1; D might be TRBD1 (5 bases). Trimming shortened V by 6 bases and J by 6 bases, and 17 bases separated the two germline ends. CDR3 length: 14 amino acids. CDR3 in amino acids: CASSPREGQPEAFF. The CDR3 DNA is TGTGCCAGCAGCCCTCGTGAGGGGCAGCCTGAAGCTTTCTTT.

The chain couples TRBV4-3 to TRBJ2-1; 9 nucleotides match TRBD2. The germline gives CDR1 LGHNA, CDR2 YSLEER. This CDR3 spans 18 amino acids. With 0 bases clipped from V and 7 bases from J, the junction kept 13 bases outside the gene matches. CDR3 nucleotides: TGCGCCAGCAGCCAAGAGGCGGGAAGAGCGGGAGGTGGAAATGAGCAGTTCTTC. Its protein product is CASSQEAGRAGGGNEQFF.

The CDR3 region is CASSQDLDRARQPQHF. The CDR3 DNA follows: TGCGCCAGCAGCCAAGATTTGGACAGGGCTAGACAGCCCCAGCATTTT. The V and J genes are TRBV4-1 and TRBJ1-5; 8 bases map to TRBD1. The CDR3 extends over 16 amino acids. V shed 0 bases and J 7 bases; nucleotides not matched to a gene: 8. Germline CDR1 is MGHRA and CDR2 is YSYEKL.

This clonotype has just a few counts. One junction end disagrees with the germline gene, perhaps due to a read error. The J gene is TRBJ2-5, the V gene TRBV20-1; D might be TRBD1 or TRBD2, each matching 7 bases. Germline V gene sequence: CDR1 DFQATT, CDR2 SNEGSKA (reference sequence). The CDR3 is 13 amino acids. The CDR3 DNA reads TGCAGTGCTAAGTACAGCGGGACAGAGCCCCAGTACTTC. This sequence encodes CSAKYSGTEPQYF.

This sequence joins TRBV6-2 or TRBV6-3 and TRBJ2-3; 7 bases are a match to TRBD2. This CDR3 comprises 15 residues. The germline CDR1 and CDR2 sequences are MNHEY and SVGEGT. V shed 3 bases and J 4 bases; nucleotides not matched to a gene: 7. The CDR3 DNA is TGTGCCAGCAGTTATTCCCTCACTAGCGCAGATACGCAGTATTTT. Protein sequence: CASSYSLTSADTQYF.

The chain has TRBV18 and TRBJ2-5; D gene ambiguous. The CDR3 consists of 13 residues. With 4 bases removed from V and 2 bases from J, the gap between germline ends came to 8 bases. Germline CDR1 and CDR2: KGHSH and LQKENI. In nucleotides, the CDR3 is TGTGCCAGCTCACAACAACAGCAAGAGACCCAGTACTTC. Protein: CASSQQQQETQYF.

This clonotype has just a few counts. This chain links TRBV20-1 with TRBJ2-7, with D maybe TRBD1 (6 bases). Trimming took 6 bases from V and 0 from J, leaving 9 bases between them. The CDR3 is made up of 12 amino acids. Per the germline V gene, CDR1 is DFQATT and CDR2 is SNEGSKA (reference sequence). Here the CDR3 DNA reads TGCAGTGCCTACAGGGACTCCTACGAGCAGTACTTC. This encodes CSAYRDSYEQYF.

This clonotype has ten or more counts. This sequence joins TRBV12-3 or TRBV12-4 and TRBJ2-5; D might be TRBD1 (6 bases). V was shortened by 7 bases and J by 2 bases, with 20 bases between the two germline ends. The CDR3 has 16 amino acids. CDR3 amino acids: CASISLDSKLQETQYF. CDR3 DNA sequence: TGTGCCAGCATCTCTTTGGACAGTAAACTTCAAGAGACCCAGTACTTC.

In this sample, this clonotype turned up many times. J is TRBJ1-5 and V is TRBV12-3 or TRBV12-4; maybe TRBD1 (5 bases). Trimming pared 3 bases from V and 1 base from J, leaving 16 bases between. This CDR3 spans 17 amino acids. The CDR3: CASSFSGTRRSNQPQHF. The DNA for the CDR3 is TGTGCCAGCAGTTTCTCCGGGACCCGAAGGAGCAATCAGCCCCAGCATTTT.

V gene TRBV12-3 or TRBV12-4 combines with J gene TRBJ2-3, with 7 bases fitting TRBD1. The V gene end was trimmed by 2 bases and the J gene end by 11 bases; junction bases not matched to a gene: 7. This CDR3 has 13 residues. CDR3 nucleotide sequence: TGTGCCAGCAGTTTAAACCGACAGGGATGGCAGTATTTT. This codes for CASSLNRQGWQYF.

This clonotype was seen more than once but under ten times. This chain joins TRBV24-1 and TRBJ1-2; tentatively, D is TRBD1 (6 bases). Germline CDR1 reads KGHDR; CDR2 reads SFDVKD. The V end was cut by 2 bases, the J end by 8 bases, with 14 bases between. The CDR3 sequence is 14 residues long. CDR3 residues: CATSDWQGLRGYTF. CDR3 in DNA: TGTGCCACCAGTGATTGGCAGGGGCTTCGAGGCTACACCTTC.